This TCR beta chain was identified during a study of OX40 agonist ivuxolimab in advanced cancers. General study results and limits: With doses of 0.1 to 3.0 mg/kg, CD4+ and CD8+ blood T cells had undergone clonal expansion by week 6.

Using immunoSEQ multiplex PCR, the repertoire was profiled, and TCRdb retains in-frame clones only, with some absent. Here the sample spans about 49,000 clones, about 75% being singletons. With respect to this clone: The antigen remains unidentified.

V lost 7 bases, J lost 3 bases, and 10 bases lay in between. Per the germline V gene, CDR1 is GTSNPN and CDR2 is SVGIG (reference sequence). The CDR3 is 11 residues long. This receptor was taken from an adult with an advanced solid tumor such as melanoma, head and neck, liver or kidney cancer. This chain links TRBV30 with TRBJ2-7, with no clear D. Material: CD4+ or CD8+ T cells sorted from blood, obtained in a trial of the OX40 agonist ivuxolimab. The CDR3 coding sequence is TGTGCCTTTTCAACACGCTACGAGCAGTACTTC. This gives the protein CAFSTRYEQYF.